Reported below is one T cell receptor beta chain. In germline, CDR1 is SGHRS, CDR2 YFSETQ. The CDR3 is 17 residues long. Trimming took off 4 bases at V and 0 bases at J, with 14 bases between the two ends. Some clones are missing from TCRdb's copy, which holds only in-frame ones; the method was immunoSEQ multiplex PCR. Here the sample spans approximately 39,000 clones, around 89% being singletons. These data are taken from a study of PD-L1 blockade in urothelial cancer. The sequenced sample was PBMCs, obtained around atezolizumab (anti-PD-L1) treatment. The TCR comes from a man between 60 and 75 years old with urothelial cancer. The chain couples TRBV5-1 to TRBJ2-6; D is undetermined. The CDR3 DNA reads TGCGCCAGCAGCCCCCAACTCGATAGCTCTGGGGCCAACGTCCTGACTTTC. This codes for CASSPQLDSSGANVLTF.